One sample yielded the 32 T cell receptor beta chains listed below, sequenced in a study of shared clonotypes between healthy human individuals. Here immunoSEQ multiplex PCR was the method, and the copy in TCRdb shows in-frame clones only, minus some. The sample consists of a few hundred thousand clones, about 96% of them appearing once. The source material was naive CD4+ T cells sorted from blood. Subset given: CD45RA+ positively selected. These receptors originate from a woman in her twenties or thirties in good health.

The chain couples TRBV29-1 to TRBJ2-7; 10 bases fit TRBD2. CDR3 length: 14 amino acids. Per the germline V gene, CDR1 is SQVTM and CDR2 is ANQGSEA. V lost 4 bases, J lost 4 bases, and 7 bases stayed unmatched. CDR3 residues: CSVVFLAGAYEQYF. The CDR3 DNA reads as TGCAGCGTTGTTTTCCTAGCGGGAGCATACGAGCAGTACTTC.

The chain employs TRBV28 and TRBJ2-1; D is tentatively TRBD1 or TRBD2 (6 bases each). CDR1 and CDR2 (germline): MDHEN, SYDVKM. The CDR3 runs 19 residues. Deletions cut 6 bases from V and 7 bases from J, with 31 bases between. The CDR3, as DNA: TGTGCCAGCAGGAATTATCGGAGATGGGGGCGGGGAGTGACGAATGAGCAGTTCTTC. This sequence encodes CASRNYRRWGRGVTNEQFF.

This clone was recorded once. This chain joins TRBV5-6 and TRBJ2-7; either TRBD1 or TRBD2 may supply D (5 bases each). V shed 2 bases and J shed 3 bases, with 12 bases lying between them. Germline V CDR1 and CDR2: SGHDT, YYEEEE. The CDR3 is made up of 14 amino acids. CDR3 amino acids: CASSFRGLIYEQYF. The CDR3 DNA is TGTGCCAGCAGCTTCCGGGGCCTCATCTACGAGCAGTACTTC.

The rearrangement joins TRBV5-1 to TRBJ1-3, with D possibly matching TRBD1 (5 bases). The germline CDR1 and CDR2 sequences are SGHRS and YFSETQ. The CDR3 has 15 residues. Trimming shortened V by 2 bases and J by 2 bases, and 11 bases separated the two germline ends. CDR3 loop: CASSLGWGTGNTIYF. The CDR3 DNA follows: TGCGCCAGCAGCTTAGGGTGGGGGACTGGAAACACCATATATTTT.

The rearrangement links TRBV27 to TRBJ2-1, with 10 positions matching TRBD2. The V segment lost 4 bases and the J segment 10 bases; nucleotides outside the gene matches: 19. The CDR3 extends over 18 amino acids. CDR1 is MNHEY and CDR2 is SMNVEV in the germline V gene (reference sequence). In DNA form, the CDR3 reads TGTGCCAGCAGTTCCCCCCCGACTAGCGGGCTCCGCCTGAGGGAGCAGTTCTTC. The encoded protein is CASSSPPTSGLRLREQFF.

The chain recombines TRBV15 with TRBJ2-5; D is unclear. Germline V gives CDR1 LNHNV, CDR2 YYDKDF (reference sequence). CDR3 length: 13 residues. Trimming removed 3 bases at V and 5 bases at J, with 10 bases between. CDR3 loop: CATSSSSGETQYF. In DNA form, the CDR3 reads TGTGCCACCAGCAGCAGTTCCGGGGAGACCCAGTACTTC.

The chain is built from TRBV9 and TRBJ2-5; a possible D gene is TRBD2 (5 bases). The tail of the sequence fits TRBJ2-7 better, so the J call may be wrong. Germline CDR1 SGDLS, CDR2 YYNGEE. The CDR3 length is 13 residues. CDR3 sequence (DNA): TGTGCCAGCAGCGAGGCAGCGGCCTACGAGCAGTACTTC. This translates into CASSEAAAYEQYF.

The V call is TRBV11-1, the J call TRBJ1-1; D is perhaps TRBD1 (6 bases). CDR1 and CDR2 (germline): SGHAT, FQDESV (reference sequence). The CDR3 totals 13 residues. The V end was cut by 6 bases, the J end by 4 bases, with 12 bases between. The CDR3 nucleotides read TGTGCCAGCAGACTTGGACAGAGCACTGAAGCTTTCTTT. Translation gives CASRLGQSTEAFF.

V and J are TRBV2 and TRBJ2-6; TRBD1 might be the D (5 bases). CDR3 length equals 18 residues. Germline V CDR1 and CDR2: SNHLY, FYNNEI. Trimming pared 4 bases from V and 0 bases from J, leaving 16 bases between. CDR3 sequence: CASSGRKDMSSGANVLTF. CDR3 nucleotide sequence: TGTGCCAGCAGTGGACGTAAGGACATGAGCTCTGGGGCCAACGTCCTGACTTTC.

The rearrangement uses TRBV7-2 and TRBJ2-7; TRBD2 might be the D (6 bases). This CDR3 is 16 amino acids long. V lost 1 base to trimming and J lost 2 bases, with 15 bases between them. Per germline, CDR1 SGHTA and CDR2 FQGNSA. CDR3 loop: CASSLDGGMTTYEQYF. CDR3 in DNA: TGTGCCAGCAGCTTAGATGGCGGGATGACGACCTACGAGCAGTACTTC.

The J gene is TRBJ2-2, the V gene TRBV5-4; 8 bases align to TRBD2. The germline V gene encodes CDR1 SGHNT and CDR2 YYREEE (reference sequence). This CDR3 spans 17 amino acids. V shed 3 bases and J 3 bases; nucleotides not matched to a gene: 10. In DNA, the CDR3 is TGTGCCAGCAGCTCGGGGGGGCTCCCCCGCGACACCGGGGAGCTGTTTTTT. It yields the protein CASSSGGLPRDTGELFF.

The chain uses TRBV19 and TRBJ1-1, with 7 bases fitting TRBD1. CDR3 size: 16 residues. Germline V gives CDR1 LNHDA, CDR2 SQIVND (reference sequence). With 3 bases clipped from V and 1 base from J, the junction kept 8 bases outside the gene matches. CDR3 nucleotides: TGTGCCAGTAGTATGAACGGAGGGGGCAGGAACACTGAAGCTTTCTTT. Translating it yields CASSMNGGGRNTEAFF.

The chain uses TRBV6-5 and TRBJ1-1; D ambiguous. V lost 4 bases, J lost 6 bases, and 18 bases lay in between. The CDR3 length is 15 residues. Germline CDR1 reads MNHEY; CDR2 reads SVGAGI. CDR3 in DNA: TGTGCCAGCAGTTTGTCCCGGGCGGCAAGGGCTGAAGCTTTCTTT. Its protein is CASSLSRAARAEAFF.

This clone has just one count. The rearrangement uses TRBV19 and TRBJ1-1, with 7 bases lining up with TRBD1. Germline CDR1 LNHDA, CDR2 SQIVND (reference sequence). V was pared by 8 bases and J by 2 bases, with 5 bases of the junction left unmatched. The CDR3 spans 13 residues. The CDR3 nucleotides are TGTGCCAGTGGCGGGACAGTAAACACTGAAGCTTTCTTT. Translated, it gives CASGGTVNTEAFF.

This clone was found once. CDR3 coding DNA: TGTGCCAGTAGTCCTCGGGGGGGGTTCTATGGCTACACCTTC. The encoded protein is CASSPRGGFYGYTF. The chain couples TRBV19 to TRBJ1-2; a possible D gene is TRBD1 (5 bases). The CDR3 runs 14 residues. From germline, CDR1 is LNHDA and CDR2 SQIVND (reference sequence). The germline V and J ends were trimmed by 5 bases and 4 bases, with 14 bases remaining between them. Drawing the rest from reference TRBV19 and TRBJ1-2, the complete variable domain is DGGITQSPKYLFRKEGQNVTLSCEQNLNHDAMYWYRQDPGQGLRLIYYSQIVNDFQKGDIAEGYSVSREKKESFPLTVTSAQKNPTAFYLCASSPRGGFYGYTFGSGTRLTVV.

The table lists this clone with a count of one. The V gene is TRBV25-1, the J gene TRBJ2-5; TRBD1 aligns across 7 bases. The J segment lost 2 bases and the V segment lost 4 bases, leaving 4 bases of the junction unmatched. The V gene's germline CDR1 is MGHDK and CDR2 SYGVNS. The CDR3 consists of 14 residues. In nucleotides, the CDR3 is TGTGCCAGCAGTGTCGGGACAGCTCAAGAGACCCAGTACTTC. It codes for CASSVGTAQETQYF.

This clone showed up just once. The chain couples TRBV21-1 to TRBJ1-1. TRBV21-1 is assigned pseudogene status. CDR3 length: 18 residues. CDR3 residues: CASSRGGRHLNTEWEAFF. In nucleotides, the CDR3 is TGTGCCAGCAGCAGGGGAGGACGGCACCTGAACACTGAGTGGGAAGCTTTCTTT.

This clone was counted once. V gene TRBV19 combines with J gene TRBJ2-4; possibly TRBD1 for D (6 bases). The CDR3 runs to 13 residues. The germline V gene has CDR1 LNHDA and CDR2 SQIVND (reference sequence). Trimming pared 2 bases from V and 7 bases from J, leaving 9 bases between. CDR3 sequence: CASSIPQGNIQYF. CDR3 DNA: TGTGCCAGTAGTATACCCCAGGGGAACATTCAGTACTTC.

The CDR3 coding sequence is TGTGCCAGCAGCCGGACTAGCGCCGTTCAAGAGACCCAGTACTTC. This sequence encodes CASSRTSAVQETQYF. The chain uses TRBV7-2 and TRBJ2-5; 9 bases match TRBD2. Unmatched junction bases numbered 6, after V lost 5 bases and J lost 2 bases. The CDR3 totals 15 residues. Germline V lookup: CDR1 SGHTA, CDR2 FQGNSA.

This chain uses TRBV6-5 with TRBJ2-7; 9 nucleotides line up with TRBD1. CDR3 length: 15 amino acids. Germline CDR1 and CDR2: MNHEY and SVGAGI. The V gene end was trimmed by 6 bases and the J gene end by 6 bases; junction bases not matched to a gene: 12. CDR3 bases: TGTGCCAGCAGCTGGACGGGGACAGGGCTTTCCGAGCAGTACTTC. Translated, it gives CASSWTGTGLSEQYF.

The rearrangement links TRBV4-1 to TRBJ2-2; 11 nucleotides match TRBD2. In germline, CDR1 is MGHRA, CDR2 YSYEKL. V was clipped by 3 bases and J by 0 bases; unmatched bases: 9. This CDR3 is 19 amino acids long. This CDR3 reads CASSQRTSGLTANTGELFF. CDR3 coding DNA: TGCGCCAGCAGCCAGAGGACTAGCGGGCTTACTGCGAACACCGGGGAGCTGTTTTTT.

CDR3: CAWMIGLAEQETQYF. The CDR3 DNA reads as TGTGCCTGGATGATAGGACTAGCCGAACAAGAGACCCAGTACTTC. The chain has TRBV30 and TRBJ2-5; the match to TRBD2 covers 8 bases. The trim removed 4 bases at V and 2 bases at J, leaving 9 bases unmatched. This CDR3 is built from 15 residues. Germline V gene lookup returns CDR1 GTSNPN and CDR2 SVGIG (reference sequence).

This sequence joins TRBV27 and TRBJ2-7, with TRBD2 identical over 11 bases. Germline lookup yields CDR1 MNHEY and CDR2 SMNVEV (reference sequence). This CDR3 region has 15 residues. V dropped 8 bases and J dropped 1; count of bases not matched to a gene: 7. CDR3 sequence reads: CASLKLAGGSYEQYF. The CDR3 region has the DNA TGTGCCAGCCTCAAGCTAGCGGGAGGATCCTACGAGCAGTACTTC.

This sequence joins TRBV2 and TRBJ2-5; D might be TRBD2 (6 bases). The CDR3 is 14 residues long. Germline V CDR1 and CDR2: SNHLY, FYNNEI. Trimming left V 3 bases short and J 5 bases short, with 13 bases between. CDR3 region: CASSETRSMETQYF. The CDR3 DNA reads as TGTGCCAGCAGTGAGACTAGGAGTATGGAGACCCAGTACTTC.

The chain has TRBV9 and TRBJ2-5, with 7 bases matching TRBD2. The CDR3 is 15 amino acids. Germline CDR1 reads SGDLS; CDR2 reads YYNGEE. Trimming took 2 bases from V and 5 from J; bases not matched to a gene: 9. The CDR3 loop is CASSVGPGGWETQYF. The CDR3 bases are TGTGCCAGCAGCGTGGGCCCGGGGGGTTGGGAGACCCAGTACTTC.

The chain recombines TRBV9 with TRBJ2-5, with D tentatively TRBD2 (5 bases). Germline CDR1 SGDLS, CDR2 YYNGEE. The CDR3 is 15 amino acids. Deletions cut 2 bases from V and 3 bases from J, with 14 bases between. The CDR3 region has the DNA TGTGCCAGCAGCGTCGCCCGCCCCGGGGAAGAGACCCAGTACTTC. Amino acids: CASSVARPGEETQYF.

This chain uses TRBV28 with TRBJ1-1, with unresolved D. Trimming pared 6 bases from V and 1 base from J, leaving 9 bases between. Per germline, CDR1 MDHEN and CDR2 SYDVKM. The CDR3 has 13 amino acids. CDR3 DNA sequence: TGTGCCAGCAGAGCCCGGGGGAACACTGAAGCTTTCTTT. It encodes CASRARGNTEAFF.

This rearrangement joins TRBV2 to TRBJ2-6; D may be TRBD1 (6 bases). This CDR3 comprises 17 residues. Germline loops: CDR1 SNHLY, CDR2 FYNNEI. V was trimmed by 6 bases and J by 0 bases, leaving 15 bases between them. CDR3 DNA: TGTGCCAGCAGCCTACAGGGACCCAACTCTGGGGCCAACGTCCTGACTTTC. Its translation is CASSLQGPNSGANVLTF.

V gene TRBV25-1 combines with J gene TRBJ2-3; tentative D call: TRBD1 (7 bases). The CDR3 has 17 amino acids. The germline V gene encodes CDR1 MGHDK and CDR2 SYGVNS. Trimming took 3 bases from V and 5 from J, leaving 21 bases between them. CDR3 region: CASSDLAQGGLGDTQYF. The CDR3 DNA sequence: TGTGCCAGCAGTGACCTAGCCCAGGGGGGATTAGGAGATACGCAGTATTTT.

As for this clone: Sequence at one end of the junction differs from germline and may be a read error. This chain connects TRBV20-1 to TRBJ1-1, with TRBD1 matching 7 bases. The CDR3 sequence is 11 residues long. Germline V CDR1 and CDR2: DFQATT, SNEGSKA (reference sequence). The CDR3 loop reads CSARHRDRILF. The CDR3 coding sequence is TGCAGTGCTAGACACCGGGACAGAATCCTCTTT.

CDR3 sequence (DNA): TGCGCCAGCAGCCAAGATGGGTCGGGAGGGCGTTACGAGCAGTACTTC. Its translation is CASSQDGSGGRYEQYF. This chain connects TRBV4-1 to TRBJ2-7; 8 bases agree with TRBD2. The CDR3 length is 16 residues. V dropped 0 bases and J dropped 4; count of bases not matched to a gene: 8. Germline assignment: CDR1 MGHRA and CDR2 YSYEKL.

This chain links TRBV27 with TRBJ2-7; the D is unclear. The germline gives CDR1 MNHEY, CDR2 SMNVEV (reference sequence). Trimming pared 4 bases from V and 6 bases from J, leaving 16 bases between. This CDR3 comprises 14 residues. The chain's CDR3 is CASSSVWNSPEQYF. In DNA, the CDR3 is TGTGCCAGCAGTTCAGTATGGAACAGCCCCGAGCAGTACTTC.